This T cell receptor (beta chain) was captured by sequencing in a study of blood T cells in healthy people across ages. This CDR3 has 15 amino acids. The germline V gene encodes CDR1 SGHRS and CDR2 YFSETQ. V lost 0 bases, J lost 4 bases, and 6 bases stayed unmatched. A second PCR, run for roughly 6 to 11 cycles, used a sample-barcoded 5' primer plus a J-beta primer mix. Via MiXCR, TCRdb re-called the 5' RACE reads, giving one row per CDR3 protein. The table has just under 750,000 distinct CDR3 sequences, about 20% seen once. The material sequenced was blood. This chain uses TRBV5-1 with TRBJ1-2; 7 bases align to TRBD1. The sequence was obtained from a man between 65 and 80 years old in good health. The chain's CDR3 is CASSLGWDSIYGYTF. CDR3 coding DNA: TGCGCCAGCAGCTTGGGCTGGGACAGCATCTATGGCTACACCTTC.